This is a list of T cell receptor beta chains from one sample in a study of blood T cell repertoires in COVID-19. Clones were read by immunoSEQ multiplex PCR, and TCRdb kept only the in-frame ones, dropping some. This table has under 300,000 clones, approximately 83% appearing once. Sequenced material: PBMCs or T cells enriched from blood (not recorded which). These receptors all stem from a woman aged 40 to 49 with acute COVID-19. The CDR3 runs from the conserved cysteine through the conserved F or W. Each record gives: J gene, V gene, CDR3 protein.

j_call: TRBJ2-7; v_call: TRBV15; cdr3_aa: CATSRGLAGAYEQYF
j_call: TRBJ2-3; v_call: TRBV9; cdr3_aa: CASSVGGLSGQYF
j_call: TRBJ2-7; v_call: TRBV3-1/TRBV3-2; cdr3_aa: CASSLVWDRGSSEQYF
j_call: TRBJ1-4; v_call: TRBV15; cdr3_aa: CATSRARTNEKLFF
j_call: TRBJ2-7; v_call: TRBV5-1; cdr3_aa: CASSLSGGSYEQYF
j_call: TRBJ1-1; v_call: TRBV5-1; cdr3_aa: CASSLAGQGRSMAFF
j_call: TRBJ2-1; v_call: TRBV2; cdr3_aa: CASSASASGEQFF
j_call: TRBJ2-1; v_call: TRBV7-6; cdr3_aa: CASSLSEGDSYNEQFF
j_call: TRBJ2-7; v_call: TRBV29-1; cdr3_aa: CSVEAPSGANYEQYF
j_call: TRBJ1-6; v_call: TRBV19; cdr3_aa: CASSVWGTNSPLHF
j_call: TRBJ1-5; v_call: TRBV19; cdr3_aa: CASSPGQLSNQPQHF
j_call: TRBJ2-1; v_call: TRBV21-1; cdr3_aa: CASSKGLYSYNEQFF
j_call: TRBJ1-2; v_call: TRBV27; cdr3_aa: CASSSGFGGYTF
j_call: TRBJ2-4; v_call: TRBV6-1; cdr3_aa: CATEQNQRDIQYF
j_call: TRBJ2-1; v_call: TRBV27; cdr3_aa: CASSLDGRAYNEQFF
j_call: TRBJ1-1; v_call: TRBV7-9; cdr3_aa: CASVNKRGLEAFF
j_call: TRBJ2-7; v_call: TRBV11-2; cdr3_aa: CASSLLVVAGGSYEQYF
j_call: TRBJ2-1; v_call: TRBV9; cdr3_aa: CASSVGGLNNEQFF
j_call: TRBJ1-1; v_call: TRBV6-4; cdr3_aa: CASSVDIWTSEAFF
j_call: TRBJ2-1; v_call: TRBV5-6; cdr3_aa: CASSDRDRENEQFF
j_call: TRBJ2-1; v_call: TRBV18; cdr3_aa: CASSQLPLSSYNEQFF
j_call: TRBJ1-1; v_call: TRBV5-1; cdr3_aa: CASSLDPGDTEAFF
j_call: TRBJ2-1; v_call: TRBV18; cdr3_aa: CASSTTSGMIDEQFF
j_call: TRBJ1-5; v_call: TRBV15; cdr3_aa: CATSRVRQVYSNQPQHF
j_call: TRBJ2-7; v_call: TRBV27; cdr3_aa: CASSPTRGRGPSYEQYF
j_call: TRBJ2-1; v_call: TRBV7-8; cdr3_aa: CASSLGLAYNEQFF
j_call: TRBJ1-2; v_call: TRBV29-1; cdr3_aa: CSVEMGRNYGYTF